The next 16 T cell receptor beta chains were all read from a single sample in a study of T cells after yellow fever vaccination. TCRdb fed the 5' RACE reads into MiXCR, producing one record per CDR3 protein. The profile shows 150,000 to 200,000 distinct CDR3 sequences, less than 9% of them singletons. Sample: CD4+ T cells sorted from PBMCs, taken less than 6 days after the first yellow fever vaccination. The receptors were gathered from a young man who received the YFV17D yellow fever vaccine.

This clonotype was detected many times. The rearrangement joins TRBV5-1 to TRBJ2-3, with D perhaps matching TRBD2 (6 bases). Trimming took off 4 bases at V and 5 bases at J, with 14 bases between the two ends. The germline V gene encodes CDR1 SGHRS and CDR2 YFSETQ. The CDR3 spans 14 residues. The CDR3 protein is CASSGGLRGDTQYF. CDR3 in DNA: TGCGCCAGCAGCGGGGGACTCCGCGGAGATACGCAGTATTTT.

Concerning this clonotype itself: A much larger clone lies a single base off, so this may be a read error. The J gene is TRBJ2-7, the V gene TRBV6-2 or TRBV6-3; maybe TRBD2 (6 bases). Germline loops: CDR1 MNHEY, CDR2 SVGEGT. The CDR3 has 16 residues. This chain's CDR3 is CASRYSGKEGAYEQYF. The DNA of the CDR3 is TGTGCCAGCAGATACTCAGGGAAGGAGGGAGCCTACGAGCAGTACTTC.

About this clonotype itself: A read error may explain this, as a much larger clone is one base away. This chain links TRBV28 with TRBJ1-1; D perhaps matches TRBD1 (6 bases). CDR3 length: 14 residues. Trimming took 6 bases from V and 5 from J, leaving 16 bases between them. Germline CDR1 is MDHEN and CDR2 is SYDVKM. Here the CDR3 reads CASSSPQGKTEAFF. The CDR3 nucleotides read TGTGCCAGCAGCTCCCCCCAGGGGAAAACTGAAGCTTTCTTT.

The chain joins TRBV19 to TRBJ1-5, with 9 nucleotides matching TRBD1. The germline gives CDR1 LNHDA, CDR2 SQIVND (reference sequence). Trimming took 3 bases from V and 6 from J; bases not matched to a gene: 9. This CDR3 has 16 amino acids. CDR3 amino acids: CASSILQGAASQPQHF. The CDR3 DNA reads as TGTGCCAGTAGTATTTTACAGGGGGCGGCCAGTCAGCCCCAGCATTTT.

This clonotype was counted at least ten times. The chain employs TRBV7-2 and TRBJ2-1; TRBD2 might be the D (6 bases). The CDR3 has 16 amino acids. Germline lookup yields CDR1 SGHTA and CDR2 FQGNSA. V lost 4 bases, J lost 4 bases, and 17 bases lay in between. DNA for the CDR3: TGTGCCAGCAGCTCCCACCTTGCGGGGAGATACAATGAGCAGTTCTTC. The encoded protein is CASSSHLAGRYNEQFF. Full variable domain (remainder filled in from reference TRBV7-2 and TRBJ2-1): GAGVSQSPSNKVTEKGKDVELRCDPISGHTALYWYRQSLGQGLEFLIYFQGNSAPDKSGLPSDRFSAERTGGSVSTLTIQRTQQEDSAVYLCASSSHLAGRYNEQFFGPGTRLTVL.

This rearrangement joins TRBV9 to TRBJ2-5, with 8 bases aligning to TRBD2. Trimming removed 1 base from V and 5 bases from J; junction bases left unmatched: 10. The CDR3 totals 16 residues. The germline gives CDR1 SGDLS, CDR2 YYNGEE. The CDR3 spells CASSVSSAGGRETQYF. DNA of the CDR3: TGTGCCAGCAGCGTAAGCTCTGCGGGGGGCCGGGAGACCCAGTACTTC. The full variable domain, its missing parts supplied by reference TRBV9 and TRBJ2-5, is DSGVTQTPKHLITATGQRVTLRCSPRSGDLSVYWYQQSLDQGLQFLIQYYNGEERAKGNILERFSAQQFPDLHSELNLSSLELGDSALYFCASSVSSAGGRETQYFGPGTRLLVL.

This clonotype came up many times. CDR3 loop: CASSIAGLSSYNEQFF. Here the CDR3 DNA reads TGTGCCAGTAGTATAGCCGGACTGAGCTCCTACAATGAGCAGTTCTTC. This rearrangement joins TRBV19 to TRBJ2-1; D possibly corresponds to TRBD2 (5 bases). Trimming pared 1 base from V and 0 bases from J, leaving 10 bases between. CDR1 and CDR2 (germline): LNHDA, SQIVND (reference sequence). The CDR3 runs 16 residues.

This clonotype has only a few counts. The CDR3 sequence is CASSYPGETQYF. The DNA of the CDR3 is TGTGCCAGCAGTTACCCCGGAGAGACCCAGTACTTC. The chain has TRBV6-2 or TRBV6-3 and TRBJ2-5; D gene ambiguous. The V and J ends lost 2 bases and 4 bases respectively, with 5 bases between them. The germline V gene encodes CDR1 MNHEY and CDR2 SVGEGT. The CDR3 is 12 residues long.

This clonotype was found a few times. This chain links TRBV11-1 with TRBJ2-5; 7 nucleotides agree with TRBD1. The CDR3 consists of 13 residues. V was clipped by 4 bases and J by 7 bases; unmatched bases: 6. Germline V CDR1 and CDR2: SGHAT, FQDESV (reference sequence). The CDR3 protein is CASSSRGLGTQYF. DNA for the CDR3: TGTGCCAGCAGCTCGAGGGGGCTGGGGACCCAGTACTTC. Combining the CDR3 with reference TRBV11-1 and TRBJ2-5 gives the whole variable domain EAEVAQSPRYKITEKSQAVAFWCDPISGHATLYWYRQILGQGPELLVQFQDESVVDDSQLPKDRFSAERLKGVDSTLKIQPAELGDSAMYLCASSSRGLGTQYFGPGTRLLVL.

This clonotype has a handful of counts. This CDR3 is CASSRGGRNFYTGELFF. In DNA, the CDR3 is TGTGCCAGCAGCCGGGGGGGACGGAACTTTTACACCGGGGAGCTGTTTTTT. The genes are TRBV7-6 and TRBJ2-2, with TRBD2 identical over 8 bases. Germline V CDR1 and CDR2: SGHVS, FNYEAQ. V lost 5 bases to trimming and J lost 3 bases; unmatched junction nucleotides: 11. This CDR3 is built from 17 residues.

This clonotype came up a few times. The chain couples TRBV5-1 to TRBJ2-7; D tentatively fits TRBD1 or TRBD2 (5 bases each). Germline V lookup: CDR1 SGHRS, CDR2 YFSETQ. This CDR3 contains 14 residues. V was cut by 5 bases and J by 3 bases, with 15 bases left in between. In nucleotides, the CDR3 is TGCGCCAGCAGAAGGGACGAGGGTTTCTACGAGCAGTACTTC. Amino acids: CASRRDEGFYEQYF.

This clonotype was recorded many times. In DNA, the CDR3 is TGTGCCAGCAGCCAAACAGCGGGGGTGGATACGCAGTATTTT. Protein product: CASSQTAGVDTQYF. The rearrangement joins TRBV3-1 to TRBJ2-3, with 8 bases fitting TRBD2. Trimming at V came to 2 bases and at J to 6 bases, leaving 4 bases not matched to a gene. The CDR3 covers 14 residues. CDR1 is LGHDT and CDR2 is YNNKEL in the germline V gene (reference sequence).

J is TRBJ2-7 and V is TRBV20-1; no clear D. This CDR3 is built from 11 residues. Per the germline V gene, CDR1 is DFQATT and CDR2 is SNEGSKA (reference sequence). Between the trimmed V and J ends, which lost 3 bases and 3 bases, there was a span of 6 bases. Here the CDR3 reads CSASDHYEQYF. CDR3 nucleotide sequence: TGCAGTGCTAGCGATCACTACGAGCAGTACTTC.

This clonotype was observed a few times. V usage is TRBV20-1 and J usage is TRBJ2-5; TRBD2 is a possible D gene (5 bases). The V gene's germline CDR1 is DFQATT and CDR2 SNEGSKA (reference sequence). The CDR3 is 15 amino acids. Trimming removed 3 bases at V and 3 bases at J, with 17 bases between. The CDR3 coding sequence is TGCAGTGCTAGGTTTGGGCGGAGGATCAAAGAGACCCAGTACTTC. The encoded protein is CSARFGRRIKETQYF.

This clonotype was observed a handful of times. This chain links TRBV7-3 with TRBJ1-1; D might be TRBD1 (5 bases). Germline CDR1 reads SGHTA; CDR2 reads FQGTGA. V lost 5 bases, J lost 3 bases, and 10 bases lay in between. The CDR3 is 13 residues long. CDR3 amino acids: CASSLWGDTEAFF. CDR3 coding DNA: TGTGCCAGCAGCCTTTGGGGGGACACTGAAGCTTTCTTT.

This clonotype has more than one count but fewer than ten. The chain is built from TRBV5-1 and TRBJ1-1; 7 positions match TRBD1. The CDR3 consists of 16 residues. From germline, CDR1 is SGHRS and CDR2 YFSETQ. V dropped 5 bases and J dropped 1; count of bases not matched to a gene: 11. Here the CDR3 DNA reads TGCGCCAGCAGTCTCACACCGGGACAGCGGAACACTGAAGCTTTCTTT. It translates to CASSLTPGQRNTEAFF.